This passage covers 11 T cell receptor beta chains from one sample sequenced in a study of T cells after yellow fever vaccination. Each CDR3 protein is one row after TCRdb ran MiXCR on the 5' RACE reads. The sample consists of some 340,000 distinct CDR3 sequences, around 10% of them appearing once. The sequencing here drew on CD4+ T cells sorted from PBMCs, taken 45 days after the yellow fever booster vaccination. Every receptor here comes from a man between 18 and 35 years old who received the YFV17D yellow fever vaccine.

In this sample, this clonotype turned up many times. The chain is built from TRBV12-3 or TRBV12-4 and TRBJ2-5, with D possibly TRBD1 on 5 matching bases. Trimming took off 6 bases at V and 5 bases at J, with 13 bases between the two ends. The CDR3 extends over 13 amino acids. CDR3 loop: CASSQGNGETQYF. The CDR3 DNA sequence: TGTGCCAGCAGCCAGGGTAACGGGGAGACCCAGTACTTC.

The chain joins TRBV20-1 to TRBJ2-3; tentatively, D is TRBD1 (5 bases). This CDR3 contains 14 residues. The V gene lost 0 bases and the J gene lost 4 bases, with 11 bases spanning the gap. CDR1 and CDR2 from the germline V gene are DFQATT and SNEGSKA (reference sequence). CDR3 sequence: CSAREPREADTQYF. The DNA for the CDR3 is TGCAGTGCTAGAGAGCCCAGGGAAGCAGATACGCAGTATTTT.

This clonotype was seen more than once but under ten times. This chain links TRBV5-1 with TRBJ2-5; TRBD2 matches at 9 bases. Germline V CDR1 and CDR2: SGHRS, YFSETQ. This CDR3 comprises 17 residues. Germline trimming cut 0 bases from V and 5 bases from J; bases unmatched to any gene: 11. For the CDR3, the DNA is TGCGCCAGCAGCTTGGTATATGGCGGGGGGGCCCGGGAGACCCAGTACTTC. Amino acids: CASSLVYGGGARETQYF. Using reference TRBV5-1 and TRBJ2-5 for the parts outside the CDR3, the full variable domain is KAGVTQTPRYLIKTRGQQVTLSCSPISGHRSVSWYQQTPGQGLQFLFEYFSETQRNKGNFPGRFSGRQFSNSRSEMNVSTLELGDSALYLCASSLVYGGGARETQYFGPGTRLLVL.

The chain joins TRBV20-1 to TRBJ1-1; TRBD1 is a possible D gene (6 bases). The CDR3 consists of 14 residues. V lost 1 base to trimming and J lost 1 base, with 10 bases between them. The germline V gene encodes CDR1 DFQATT and CDR2 SNEGSKA (reference sequence). DNA for the CDR3: TGCAGTGCTAGAGCGGGGGCACCGAACACTGAAGCTTTCTTT. Amino acid sequence: CSARAGAPNTEAFF.

The chain has TRBV7-9 and TRBJ2-3; 7 nucleotides match TRBD1. The CDR3 contains 14 residues. Germline assignment: CDR1 SEHNR and CDR2 FQNEAQ (reference sequence). J was trimmed by 3 bases and V by 6 bases; bases with no gene match: 6. In DNA form, the CDR3 reads TGTGCCAGCAGTCGCACAGGGGTTACAGATACGCAGTATTTT. Translating it yields CASSRTGVTDTQYF.

This clonotype was observed a handful of times. The chain has TRBV12-3 or TRBV12-4 and TRBJ2-7; 9 bases fit TRBD1. The length of the CDR3 is 14 residues. V lost 7 bases, J lost 5 bases, and 9 bases stayed unmatched. This CDR3 is CASTIGQGIHEQYF. The DNA of the CDR3 is TGTGCCAGCACCATTGGACAGGGGATACACGAGCAGTACTTC.

The chain has TRBV28 and TRBJ2-2; D ambiguous. The germline CDR1 and CDR2 sequences are MDHEN and SYDVKM. The ends were cut back, 4 bases at V and 8 bases at J, with 14 bases in the middle. The CDR3 sequence is 14 residues long. CDR3 loop: CASSWAFLSGELFF. As DNA, the CDR3 is TGTGCCAGCAGTTGGGCGTTCCTGTCGGGGGAGCTGTTTTTT. The variable domain in full, with the rest retrieved from reference TRBV28 and TRBJ2-2, is DVKVTQSSRYLVKRTGEKVFLECVQDMDHENMFWYRQDPGLGLRLIYFSYDVKMKEKGDIPEGYSVSREKKERFSLILESASTNQTSMYLCASSWAFLSGELFFGEGSRLTVL.

The chain employs TRBV12-3 or TRBV12-4 and TRBJ2-5; possible D gene TRBD2, 6 bases. The CDR3 loop spans 12 amino acids. Trimming left V 4 bases short and J 7 bases short, with 10 bases between. The CDR3 bases are TGTGCCAGCAGTTCTAGCGAGGGGACCCAGTACTTC. It yields the protein CASSSSEGTQYF.

This clonotype has only a few counts. This chain connects TRBV10-3 to TRBJ1-5; D remains unclear. Germline V lookup: CDR1 ENHRY, CDR2 SYGVKD. The CDR3 is made up of 14 amino acids. Trimming pared 6 bases from V and 0 bases from J, leaving 9 bases between. Here the CDR3 DNA reads TGTGCCATCAGGACGCCTTATAGCAATCAGCCCCAGCATTTT. Translation gives CAIRTPYSNQPQHF.

This clonotype was recorded a few times. The chain uses TRBV19 and TRBJ2-1; maybe TRBD2 (5 bases). The CDR3 totals 11 residues. With 11 bases removed from V and 6 bases from J, the gap between germline ends came to 11 bases. Germline CDR1 is LNHDA and CDR2 is SQIVND (reference sequence). DNA of the CDR3: TGTGCCGCCGCCCGGGGCAATGAGCAGTTCTTC. Encoded protein: CAAARGNEQFF. The whole variable domain, remainder taken from reference TRBV19 and TRBJ2-1, is DGGITQSPKYLFRKEGQNVTLSCEQNLNHDAMYWYRQDPGQGLRLIYYSQIVNDFQKGDIAEGYSVSREKKESFPLTVTSAQKNPTAFYLCAAARGNEQFFGPGTRLTVL.

This clonotype showed up just a few times. The rearrangement links TRBV7-2 to TRBJ2-3; 9 bases match TRBD2. The CDR3 loop spans 15 amino acids. CDR1 and CDR2 from the germline V gene are SGHTA and FQGNSA. Germline trimming cut 5 bases from V and 0 bases from J; bases unmatched to any gene: 3. The CDR3 region is CASSRGGASTDTQYF. The DNA for the CDR3 is TGTGCCAGCAGCCGCGGGGGGGCCAGCACAGATACGCAGTATTTT. Based on the CDR3 plus reference TRBV7-2 and TRBJ2-3, the full variable domain is GAGVSQSPSNKVTEKGKDVELRCDPISGHTALYWYRQSLGQGLEFLIYFQGNSAPDKSGLPSDRFSAERTGGSVSTLTIQRTQQEDSAVYLCASSRGGASTDTQYFGPGTRLTVL.